The clone carrying this TCR beta chain has more than one count but fewer than ten. These data belong to a study of T-cell memory formation after mild COVID-19. At the level of the study: The study found TCR clusters largely donor specific.

Via MiXCR, TCRdb re-called the 5' RACE reads, giving one row per CDR3 protein. The table includes about 180,000 distinct CDR3 sequences, around a sixth detected once. The sequencing input was PBMCs or a T cell subset sorted from them (not recorded which). The receptor comes from a man younger than 30 who had mild COVID-19 (a few samples of this study predate the infection). Cell type and time point are not known.

In nucleotides, the CDR3 is TGCGCCAGCAGTCCGGGGGCCGGCGAGACCCAGTACTTC. Amino acids: CASSPGAGETQYF. The chain joins TRBV5-1 to TRBJ2-5; possibly TRBD1 or TRBD2 for D (6 bases each). CDR3 length equals 13 residues. The germline CDR1 and CDR2 sequences are SGHRS and YFSETQ. Trimming pared 5 bases from V and 5 bases from J, leaving 13 bases between.